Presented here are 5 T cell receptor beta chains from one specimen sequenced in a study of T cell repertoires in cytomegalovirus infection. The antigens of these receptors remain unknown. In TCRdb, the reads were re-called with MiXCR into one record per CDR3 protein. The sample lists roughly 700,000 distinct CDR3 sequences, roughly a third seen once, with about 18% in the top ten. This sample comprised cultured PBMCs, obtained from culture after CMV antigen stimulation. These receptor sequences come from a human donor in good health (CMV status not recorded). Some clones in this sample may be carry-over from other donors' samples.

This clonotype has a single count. The CDR3 here is CASSFPSASPTGELFF. The CDR3 DNA reads TGTGCCAGCAGCTTCCCCAGCGCCAGCCCCACCGGGGAGCTGTTTTTT. The chain couples TRBV7-9 to TRBJ2-2; D unclear. Germline V gene data show CDR1 as SEHNR and CDR2 as FQNEAQ (reference sequence). This CDR3 is built from 16 residues. V was pared by 3 bases and J by 4 bases, with 15 bases between.

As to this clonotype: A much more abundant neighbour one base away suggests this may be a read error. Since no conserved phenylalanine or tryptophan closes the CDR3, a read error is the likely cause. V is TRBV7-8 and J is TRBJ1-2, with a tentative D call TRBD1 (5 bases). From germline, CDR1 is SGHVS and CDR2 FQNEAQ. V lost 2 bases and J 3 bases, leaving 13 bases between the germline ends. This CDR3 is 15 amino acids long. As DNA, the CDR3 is TGTGCCAGCAGCTTAAGGGTTAGGGGACACTATGGCTACACCCTC. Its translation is CASSLRVRGHYGYTL.

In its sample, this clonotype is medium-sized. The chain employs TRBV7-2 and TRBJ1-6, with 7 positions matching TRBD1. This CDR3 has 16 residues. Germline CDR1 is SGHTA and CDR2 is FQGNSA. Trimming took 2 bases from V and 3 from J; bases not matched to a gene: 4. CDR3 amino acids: CASSLRDSDYNSPLHF. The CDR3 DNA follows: TGTGCCAGCAGCTTAAGGGACAGCGACTATAATTCACCCCTCCACTTT. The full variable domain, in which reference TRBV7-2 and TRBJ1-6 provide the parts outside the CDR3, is GAGVSQSPSNKVTEKGKDVELRCDPISGHTALYWYRQSLGQGLEFLIYFQGNSAPDKSGLPSDRFSAERTGGSVSTLTIQRTQQEDSAVYLCASSLRDSDYNSPLHFGNGTRLTVT.

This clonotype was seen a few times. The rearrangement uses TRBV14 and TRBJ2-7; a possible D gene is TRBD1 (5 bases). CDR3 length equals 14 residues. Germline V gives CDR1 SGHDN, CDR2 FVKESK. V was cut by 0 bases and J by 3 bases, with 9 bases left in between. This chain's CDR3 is CASSQDITGYEQYF. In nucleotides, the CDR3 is TGTGCCAGCAGCCAAGATATTACAGGCTACGAGCAGTACTTC.

DNA for the CDR3: TGCGCCAGCAGCTCGGGACAGGTGGACACTGAAGCTTTCTTT. Protein product: CASSSGQVDTEAFF. The rearrangement joins TRBV5-1 to TRBJ1-1, with 8 bases fitting TRBD1. CDR1 is SGHRS, CDR2 YFSETQ, per germline. This CDR3 comprises 14 residues. V was clipped by 3 bases and J by 3 bases; unmatched bases: 4.